The rows below give T cell receptor beta chains drawn from one sample of a study of early T cells in non-severe SARS-CoV-2 infection. TCRdb itself ran the 5' RACE reads through MiXCR, one entry per CDR3 protein. The sample yields about 30,000 distinct CDR3 sequences, 3% to 5% seen once. The specimen was whole blood. The receptors come from an adult who was a healthcare worker with PCR-confirmed SARS-CoV-2 infection or an uninfected control (not recorded which). CDR3s include the opening cysteine and the closing phenylalanine or tryptophan. The D gene is left open where the match is weak. Clone size appears in some rows only: once, few, many, or a class for an expanded clone.

d_call: .; clone_size: many; j_call: TRBJ1-1; v_call: TRBV6-6; cdr3_aa: CASSFRQENTEAFF; cdr3_nt: TGTGCCAGCAGTTTCCGACAGGAGAACACTGAAGCTTTCTTT
d_call: TRBD1; clone_size: many; j_call: TRBJ1-2; v_call: TRBV18; cdr3_aa: CASSGTGGSLPYGYTF; cdr3_nt: TGTGCCAGCTCCGGGACAGGGGGATCGTTGCCCTATGGCTACACCTTC
d_call: .; clone_size: .; j_call: TRBJ1-1; v_call: TRBV27; cdr3_aa: CASSSKYRAEAFF; cdr3_nt: TGTGCCAGCAGTTCCAAATACAGGGCTGAAGCTTTCTTT
d_call: TRBD1; clone_size: .; j_call: TRBJ2-3; v_call: TRBV6-5; cdr3_aa: CASSDRGIGDTQYF; cdr3_nt: TGTGCCAGCAGTGACAGGGGTATAGGAGATACGCAGTATTTT
d_call: .; clone_size: .; j_call: TRBJ2-5; v_call: TRBV18; cdr3_aa: CASSLYQETQYF; cdr3_nt: TGTGCCAGCTCCCTGTACCAAGAGACCCAGTACTTC
d_call: .; clone_size: many; j_call: TRBJ1-6; v_call: TRBV5-1; cdr3_aa: CASSTTGGNSSPLHF; cdr3_nt: TGCGCCAGCTCAACAACGGGCGGTAACTCTTCACCCCTCCACTTT
d_call: .; clone_size: many; j_call: TRBJ1-1; v_call: TRBV24-1; cdr3_aa: CATSETANTEAFF; cdr3_nt: TGTGCCACCAGTGAAACGGCGAACACTGAAGCTTTCTTT
d_call: TRBD1; clone_size: many; j_call: TRBJ2-1; v_call: TRBV20-1; cdr3_aa: CSARDRDRDYNEQFF; cdr3_nt: TGCAGTGCTAGAGATAGGGACAGGGATTACAATGAGCAGTTCTTC
d_call: .; clone_size: many; j_call: TRBJ2-3; v_call: TRBV6-2/TRBV6-3; cdr3_aa: CATKAGISTDTQYF; cdr3_nt: TGTGCCACCAAAGCCGGGATTAGCACAGATACGCAGTATTTT
d_call: .; clone_size: few; j_call: TRBJ2-1; v_call: TRBV5-1; cdr3_aa: CASSLLDNEQFF; cdr3_nt: TGCGCCAGCAGCTTACTAGACAATGAGCAGTTCTTC
d_call: .; clone_size: many; j_call: TRBJ1-5; v_call: TRBV28; cdr3_aa: CASSLGQIGNQPQHF; cdr3_nt: TGTGCCAGCAGTTTAGGACAGATCGGCAATCAGCCCCAGCATTTT
d_call: .; clone_size: many; j_call: TRBJ1-1; v_call: TRBV27; cdr3_aa: CASSSYTEAFF; cdr3_nt: TGTGCCAGCAGTTCTTACACTGAAGCTTTCTTT
d_call: .; clone_size: many; j_call: TRBJ1-3; v_call: TRBV5-1; cdr3_aa: CASSLALTGNSGNTIYF; cdr3_nt: TGCGCCAGCAGCTTGGCCCTCACAGGGAACTCTGGAAACACCATATATTTT
d_call: TRBD1; clone_size: many; j_call: TRBJ2-7; v_call: TRBV29-1; cdr3_aa: CSVEPWTGLDSYEQYF; cdr3_nt: TGCAGCGTCGAACCGTGGACAGGGCTGGACTCCTACGAGCAGTACTTC
d_call: .; clone_size: many; j_call: TRBJ1-2; v_call: TRBV20-1; cdr3_aa: CSALRGDYGYTF; cdr3_nt: TGCAGTGCGTTGAGGGGGGACTATGGCTACACCTTC
d_call: TRBD2; clone_size: many; j_call: TRBJ2-7; v_call: TRBV6-5; cdr3_aa: CASCRTSGLPSYEQYF; cdr3_nt: TGTGCCAGCTGCAGGACTAGCGGATTACCCTCCTACGAGCAGTACTTC
d_call: .; clone_size: many; j_call: TRBJ2-1; v_call: TRBV3-1; cdr3_aa: CASSRGDASSYNEQFF; cdr3_nt: TGTGCCAGCAGCCGCGGGGACGCCAGCTCCTACAATGAGCAGTTCTTC
d_call: .; clone_size: many; j_call: TRBJ1-1; v_call: TRBV9; cdr3_aa: CASSAIWGEAFF; cdr3_nt: TGTGCCAGCAGCGCCATTTGGGGCGAAGCTTTCTTT
d_call: TRBD1; clone_size: many; j_call: TRBJ1-1; v_call: TRBV19; cdr3_aa: CASSINRGTMNTEAFF; cdr3_nt: TGTGCCAGTAGTATAAACAGGGGAACAATGAACACTGAAGCTTTCTTT
d_call: .; clone_size: .; j_call: TRBJ1-1; v_call: TRBV10-1; cdr3_aa: CASSESLGDGEAFF; cdr3_nt: TGCGCCAGCAGTGAGTCGTTGGGAGACGGTGAAGCTTTCTTT
d_call: .; clone_size: few; j_call: TRBJ1-5; v_call: TRBV6-6; cdr3_aa: CASSLAGANEPQHF; cdr3_nt: TGTGCCAGCAGCCTAGCAGGGGCAAATGAGCCCCAGCATTTT
d_call: .; clone_size: many; j_call: TRBJ2-5; v_call: TRBV12-3/TRBV12-4; cdr3_aa: CASSLAPGVQETQYF; cdr3_nt: TGTGCCAGCAGTTTAGCCCCCGGTGTCCAAGAGACCCAGTACTTC
d_call: .; clone_size: few; j_call: TRBJ2-1; v_call: TRBV4-1; cdr3_aa: CASSQNGARANNEQFF; cdr3_nt: TGCGCCAGCAGCCAAAACGGGGCCCGGGCTAACAATGAGCAGTTCTTC
d_call: TRBD2; clone_size: many; j_call: TRBJ2-1; v_call: TRBV4-1; cdr3_aa: CASSQEPPFGAGDDEQFF; cdr3_nt: TGCGCCAGCAGCCAAGAACCCCCGTTCGGAGCGGGAGATGATGAGCAGTTCTTC
d_call: .; clone_size: many; j_call: TRBJ1-1; v_call: TRBV6-6; cdr3_aa: CASRNLFRGGTEAFF; cdr3_nt: TGTGCCAGCCGGAATCTTTTCCGAGGTGGCACTGAAGCTTTCTTT
d_call: TRBD2; clone_size: many; j_call: TRBJ2-7; v_call: TRBV12-3/TRBV12-4; cdr3_aa: CASSLAVWLAGGSPLEQYF; cdr3_nt: TGTGCCAGCAGTTTAGCGGTGTGGCTAGCGGGAGGTTCGCCCCTCGAGCAGTACTTC
d_call: TRBD2; clone_size: many; j_call: TRBJ2-5; v_call: TRBV11-2; cdr3_aa: CASSPSDGLAEFQETQYF; cdr3_nt: TGTGCCAGCAGCCCATCCGACGGACTAGCGGAATTCCAAGAGACCCAGTACTTC
d_call: .; clone_size: few; j_call: TRBJ2-7; v_call: TRBV5-1; cdr3_aa: CASSPGGSRFYEQYF; cdr3_nt: TGCGCCAGCAGCCCCGGCGGCAGCAGGTTCTACGAGCAGTACTTC
d_call: TRBD2; clone_size: many; j_call: TRBJ2-2; v_call: TRBV3-1; cdr3_aa: CASGRLAGRTRATGELFF; cdr3_nt: TGTGCCAGCGGAAGACTAGCGGGCCGAACTAGGGCCACCGGGGAGCTGTTTTTT
d_call: TRBD1; clone_size: many; j_call: TRBJ2-7; v_call: TRBV3-1; cdr3_aa: CASSQGSAGGAGRYEQYF; cdr3_nt: TGTGCCAGCAGCCAAGGTTCGGCAGGGGGCGCCGGGCGGTACGAGCAGTACTTC
d_call: TRBD1; clone_size: many; j_call: TRBJ2-1; v_call: TRBV27; cdr3_aa: CASSFGDRGFGNNEQFF; cdr3_nt: TGTGCCAGCAGTTTCGGGGACAGGGGGTTTGGGAACAATGAGCAGTTCTTC
d_call: .; clone_size: many; j_call: TRBJ2-4; v_call: TRBV19; cdr3_aa: CASSILADVKNIQYF; cdr3_nt: TGTGCCAGTAGTATTCTAGCCGACGTAAAAAACATTCAGTACTTC
d_call: TRBD1; clone_size: many; j_call: TRBJ1-4; v_call: TRBV6-5; cdr3_aa: CASSYSRQGAREKLFF; cdr3_nt: TGTGCCAGCAGTTACTCGAGGCAGGGGGCGCGTGAAAAACTGTTTTTT
d_call: TRBD1; clone_size: many; j_call: TRBJ2-3; v_call: TRBV3-1; cdr3_aa: CASSHPRDRGSTDTQYF; cdr3_nt: TGTGCCAGCAGCCATCCCCGGGACAGGGGGAGCACAGATACGCAGTATTTT
d_call: .; clone_size: many; j_call: TRBJ2-5; v_call: TRBV6-2/TRBV6-3; cdr3_aa: CASSLLSDTQYF; cdr3_nt: TGTGCCAGCAGTTTGCTTTCCGACACCCAGTACTTC
d_call: TRBD1; clone_size: many; j_call: TRBJ1-1; v_call: TRBV4-1; cdr3_aa: CASSTGQGARTEAFF; cdr3_nt: TGCGCCAGCAGCACGGGACAGGGGGCCAGAACTGAAGCTTTCTTT
d_call: .; clone_size: many; j_call: TRBJ1-6; v_call: TRBV9; cdr3_aa: CASSVDVAGSNSPLHF; cdr3_nt: TGTGCCAGCAGCGTAGATGTAGCAGGGAGTAATTCACCCCTCCACTTT
d_call: .; clone_size: many; j_call: TRBJ1-2; v_call: TRBV20-1; cdr3_aa: CSAGAGGYTF; cdr3_nt: TGCAGTGCTGGCGCGGGCGGCTACACCTTC
d_call: TRBD2; clone_size: many; j_call: TRBJ2-1; v_call: TRBV20-1; cdr3_aa: CSAPTPGTSPYNEQFF; cdr3_nt: TGCAGTGCCCCTACGCCCGGGACTAGCCCCTACAATGAGCAGTTCTTC
d_call: .; clone_size: .; j_call: TRBJ2-1; v_call: TRBV10-3; cdr3_aa: CAISEGKRSSYNEQFF; cdr3_nt: TGTGCCATCAGTGAGGGGAAGCGGAGCTCCTACAATGAGCAGTTCTTC
d_call: .; clone_size: many; j_call: TRBJ2-4; v_call: TRBV27; cdr3_aa: CASSPGFTDPKNIQYF; cdr3_nt: TGTGCCAGCAGTCCAGGTTTTACGGACCCCAAAAACATTCAGTACTTC